This TCR beta chain was obtained from a study of blood T cell repertoires in COVID-19. Study overall: PBMCs, B-cell-depleted T cells, or T cells were the source of the cDNA or gDNA that made up the material.

The V end was cut by 2 bases, the J end by 2 bases, with 11 bases between. The CDR3 consists of 15 residues. Germline values: CDR1 SGHNT, CDR2 YYREEE (reference sequence). Measured with immunoSEQ multiplex PCR; TCRdb has only the in-frame clones, and not every one. The sample has roughly 250,000 clones, less than 90% seen once. This sequence joins TRBV5-4 and TRBJ1-3, with no clear D. Material: peripheral blood. The sequence derives from a woman aged 25 to 39 with COVID-19, enrolled during active disease. CDR3 sequence: CASSFGPGAGNTIYF. CDR3 nucleotide sequence: TGTGCCAGCAGCTTCGGCCCCGGGGCTGGAAACACCATATATTTT.